This T cell receptor beta chain originates from a study of CD8 T cells in ankylosing spondylitis. Findings and limits, study-wide: Disease-linked clones displayed a CD8+ phenotype and appeared relatively rarely in peripheral blood. Several of the motif variants were reported before in synovial fluid and blood from reactive arthritis. From matched ankylosing spondylitis synovial fluid, disease-linked clones were reportedly recovered at significantly enriched levels. What seemed typical of ankylosing spondylitis blood was a TCR beta motif built from about 8 highly homologous variants.

As for this clonotype: The antigen remains undetermined.

MiXCR was run by TCRdb on the 5' RACE reads, yielding one entry per CDR3 protein. The table records over 130,000 distinct CDR3 sequences, around 43% of them present only once. The sequenced sample was synovial fluid, either unsorted or a sorted T cell fraction (not recorded which). This TCR came from a male donor with ankylosing spondylitis.

This CDR3 reads CASSVLAGTRSYEQYF. CDR3 coding DNA: TGTGCCAGCAGTGTCCTCGCCGGGACAAGAAGCTACGAGCAGTACTTC. This chain links TRBV27 with TRBJ2-7; a possible D gene is TRBD1 (6 bases). This CDR3 has 16 amino acids. The germline CDR1 and CDR2 sequences are MNHEY and SMNVEV (reference sequence). Trimming shortened V by 5 bases and J by 3 bases, and 20 bases separated the two germline ends.